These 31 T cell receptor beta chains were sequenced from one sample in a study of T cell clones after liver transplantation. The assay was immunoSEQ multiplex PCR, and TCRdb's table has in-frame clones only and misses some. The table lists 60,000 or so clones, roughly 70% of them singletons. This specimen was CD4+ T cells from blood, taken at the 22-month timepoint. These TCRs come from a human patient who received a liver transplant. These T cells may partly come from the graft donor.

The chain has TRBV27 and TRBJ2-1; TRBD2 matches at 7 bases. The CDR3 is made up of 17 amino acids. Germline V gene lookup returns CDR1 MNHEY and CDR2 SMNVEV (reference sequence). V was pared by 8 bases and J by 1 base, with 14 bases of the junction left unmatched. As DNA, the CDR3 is TGTGCCAGCCGACGATTGGGGAGGGTGGGTTCCTACAATGAGCAGTTCTTC. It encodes CASRRLGRVGSYNEQFF.

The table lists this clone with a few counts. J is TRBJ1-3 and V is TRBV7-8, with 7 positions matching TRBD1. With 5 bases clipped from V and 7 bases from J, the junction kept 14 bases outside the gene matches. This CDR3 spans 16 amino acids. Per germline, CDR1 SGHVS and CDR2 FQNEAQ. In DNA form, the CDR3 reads TGTGCCAGCAGCCACAGACAGGGTTCTTTCGGGAACACCATATATTTT. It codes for CASSHRQGSFGNTIYF.

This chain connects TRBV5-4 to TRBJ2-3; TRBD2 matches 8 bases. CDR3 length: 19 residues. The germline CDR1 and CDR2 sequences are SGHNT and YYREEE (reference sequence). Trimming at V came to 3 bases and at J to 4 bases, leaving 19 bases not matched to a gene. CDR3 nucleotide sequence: TGTGCCAGCAGCTCCCCGGGACTAGAATCCTTTTGGGAGCCAGATACGCAGTATTTT. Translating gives CASSSPGLESFWEPDTQYF.

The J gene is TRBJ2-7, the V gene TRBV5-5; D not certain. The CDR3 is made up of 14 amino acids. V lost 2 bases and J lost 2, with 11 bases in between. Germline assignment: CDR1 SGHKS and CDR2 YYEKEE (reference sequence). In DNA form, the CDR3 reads TGTGCCAGCAGCTTTCGGCAGGAAACCTACGAGCAGTACTTC. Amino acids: CASSFRQETYEQYF.

The CDR3 region is CASSLGQGRNEQFF. In DNA, the CDR3 is TGTGCCAGCAGCTTAGGACAGGGCCGCAATGAGCAGTTCTTC. The gene calls are TRBV7-9 and TRBJ2-1; 7 positions match TRBD1. V lost 1 base, J lost 6 bases, and 3 bases stayed unmatched. CDR1 and CDR2 (germline): SEHNR, FQNEAQ (reference sequence). This CDR3 comprises 14 residues.

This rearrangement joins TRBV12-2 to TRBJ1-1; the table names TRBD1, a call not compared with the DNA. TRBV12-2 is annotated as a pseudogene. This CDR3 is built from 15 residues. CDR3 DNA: TGTGCAAGTCGCTTAGGAGGGGACAACAACACTGAAGCTTTCTTT. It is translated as CASRLGGDNNTEAFF.

This CDR3 is CASSHRTDSPLHF. The DNA of the CDR3 is TGTGCCAGCAGCCATAGGACGGATTCACCCCTCCACTTT. The chain combines TRBV5-5 with TRBJ1-6; D call uncertain. Germline loops: CDR1 SGHKS, CDR2 YYEKEE (reference sequence). V gave up 4 bases and J gave up 8 bases, with 10 bases separating them. There are 13 residues in the CDR3.

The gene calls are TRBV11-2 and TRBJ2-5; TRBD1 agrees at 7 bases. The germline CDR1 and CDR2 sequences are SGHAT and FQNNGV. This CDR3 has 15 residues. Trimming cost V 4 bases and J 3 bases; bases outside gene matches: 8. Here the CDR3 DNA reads TGTGCCAGCAGCTCCCTGAGGGGGCGCGAAGAGACCCAGTACTTC. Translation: CASSSLRGREETQYF.

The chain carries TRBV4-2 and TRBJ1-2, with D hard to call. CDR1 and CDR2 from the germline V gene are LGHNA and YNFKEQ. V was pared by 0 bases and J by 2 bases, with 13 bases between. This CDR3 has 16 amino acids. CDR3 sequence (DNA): TGTGCCAGCAGCCAAGACCAAGGGTTTAGCAACTATGGCTACACCTTC. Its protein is CASSQDQGFSNYGYTF.

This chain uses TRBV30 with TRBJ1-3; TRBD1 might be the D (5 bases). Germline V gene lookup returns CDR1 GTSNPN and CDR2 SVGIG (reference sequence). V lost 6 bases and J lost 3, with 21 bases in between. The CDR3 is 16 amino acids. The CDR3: CACTKGGAGHGNTIYF. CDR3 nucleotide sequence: TGTGCCTGTACTAAAGGCGGGGCAGGCCATGGAAACACCATATATTTT.

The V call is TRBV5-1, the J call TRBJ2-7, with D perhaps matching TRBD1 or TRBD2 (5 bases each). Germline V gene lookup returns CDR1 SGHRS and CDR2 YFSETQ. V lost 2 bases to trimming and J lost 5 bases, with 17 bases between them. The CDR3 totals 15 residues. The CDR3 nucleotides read TGCGCCAGCAGCTTCCTAGGCAGGGAGCCCAACGAGCAGTACTTC. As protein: CASSFLGREPNEQYF.

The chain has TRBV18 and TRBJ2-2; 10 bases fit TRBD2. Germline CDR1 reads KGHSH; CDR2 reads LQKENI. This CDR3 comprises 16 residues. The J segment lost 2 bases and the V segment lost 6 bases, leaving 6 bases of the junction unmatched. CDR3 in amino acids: CASSPRTSGNTGELFF. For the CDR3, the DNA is TGTGCCAGCTCTCCCAGGACTAGCGGAAACACCGGGGAGCTGTTTTTT.

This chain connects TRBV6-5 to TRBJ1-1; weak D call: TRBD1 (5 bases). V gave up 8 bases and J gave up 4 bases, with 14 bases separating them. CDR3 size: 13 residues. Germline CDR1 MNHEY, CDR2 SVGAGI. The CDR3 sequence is CASAIQGGTEAFF. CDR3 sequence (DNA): TGTGCCAGCGCCATTCAGGGTGGCACTGAAGCTTTCTTT.

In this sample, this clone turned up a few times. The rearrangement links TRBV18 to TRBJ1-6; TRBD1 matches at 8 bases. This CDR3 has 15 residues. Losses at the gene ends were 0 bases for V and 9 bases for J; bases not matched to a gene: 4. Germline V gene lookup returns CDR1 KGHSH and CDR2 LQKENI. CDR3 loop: CASSPPSQGGSPLHF. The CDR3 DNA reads TGTGCCAGCTCACCACCTTCACAGGGGGGTTCACCCCTCCACTTT. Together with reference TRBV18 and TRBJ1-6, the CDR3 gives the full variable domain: NAGVMQNPRHLVRRRGQEARLRCSPMKGHSHVYWYRQLPEEGLKFMVYLQKENIIDESGMPKERFSAEFPKEGPSILRIQQVVRGDSAAYFCASSPPSQGGSPLHFGNGTRLTVT.

CDR3 sequence reads: CASSSRWGGEKLFF. For the CDR3, the DNA is TGTGCCAGCAGTTCAAGATGGGGGGGGGAAAAACTGTTTTTT. V is TRBV6-5 and J is TRBJ1-4; a possible D gene is TRBD1 (5 bases). The V and J ends lost 4 bases and 8 bases respectively, with 14 bases between them. The CDR3 runs 14 residues. Germline CDR1 is MNHEY and CDR2 is SVGAGI.

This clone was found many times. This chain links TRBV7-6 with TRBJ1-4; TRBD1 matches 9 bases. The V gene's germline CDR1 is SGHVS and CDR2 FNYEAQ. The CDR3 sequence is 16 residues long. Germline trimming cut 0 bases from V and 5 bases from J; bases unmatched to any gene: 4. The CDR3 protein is CASSLAATGGNEKLFF. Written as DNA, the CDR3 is TGTGCCAGCAGCTTAGCAGCTACAGGGGGCAATGAAAAACTGTTTTTT.

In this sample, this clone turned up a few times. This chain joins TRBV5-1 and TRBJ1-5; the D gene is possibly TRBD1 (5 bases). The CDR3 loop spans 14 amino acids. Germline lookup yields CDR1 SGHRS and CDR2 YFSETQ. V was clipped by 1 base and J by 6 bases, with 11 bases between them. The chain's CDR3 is CASSLTGGSQPQHF. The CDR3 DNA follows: TGCGCCAGCAGCTTGACTGGGGGAAGTCAGCCCCAGCATTTT.

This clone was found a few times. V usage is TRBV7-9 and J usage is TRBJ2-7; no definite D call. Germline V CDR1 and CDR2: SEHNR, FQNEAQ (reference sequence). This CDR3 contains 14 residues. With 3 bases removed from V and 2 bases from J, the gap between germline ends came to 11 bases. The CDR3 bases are TGTGCCAGCAGCTTGGATACGACGCCCTACGAGCAGTACTTC. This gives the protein CASSLDTTPYEQYF.

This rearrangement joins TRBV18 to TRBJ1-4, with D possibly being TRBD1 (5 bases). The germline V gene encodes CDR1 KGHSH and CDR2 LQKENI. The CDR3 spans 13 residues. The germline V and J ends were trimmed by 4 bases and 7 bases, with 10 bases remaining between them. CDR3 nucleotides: TGTGCCAGCTCACGGGGGGAAGCTGAAAAACTGTTTTTT. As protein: CASSRGEAEKLFF.

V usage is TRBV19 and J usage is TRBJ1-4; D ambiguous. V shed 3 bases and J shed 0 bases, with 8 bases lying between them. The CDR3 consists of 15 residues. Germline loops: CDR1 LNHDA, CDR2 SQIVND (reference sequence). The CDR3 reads CASSISSATNEKLFF. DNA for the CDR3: TGTGCCAGTAGTATCTCCAGCGCAACTAATGAAAAACTGTTTTTT.

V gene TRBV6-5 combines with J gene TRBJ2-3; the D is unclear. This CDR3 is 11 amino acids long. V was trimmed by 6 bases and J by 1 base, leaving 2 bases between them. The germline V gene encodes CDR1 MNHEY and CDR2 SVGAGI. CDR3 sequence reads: CASRRTDTQYF. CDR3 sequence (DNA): TGTGCCAGCAGGCGCACAGATACGCAGTATTTT.

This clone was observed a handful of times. This CDR3 reads CASSRLGSENTGELFF. DNA of the CDR3: TGTGCCAGCAGCCGGCTCGGGAGCGAGAACACCGGGGAGCTGTTTTTT. This sequence joins TRBV14 and TRBJ2-2; possible D gene TRBD2, 6 bases. The CDR3 runs to 16 residues. Germline CDR1 is SGHDN and CDR2 is FVKESK. The V and J ends lost 4 bases and 1 base respectively, with 13 bases between them.

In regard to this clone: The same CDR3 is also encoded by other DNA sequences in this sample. CDR3 residues: CAWSPGGGYTF. The CDR3 DNA follows: TGTGCCTGGAGTCCAGGGGGCGGCTACACCTTC. The chain combines TRBV30 with TRBJ1-2; 8 bases map to TRBD1. CDR1 and CDR2 from the germline V gene are GTSNPN and SVGIG (reference sequence). The ends lost 2 bases at V and 8 bases at J; junction bases unmatched: 1. This CDR3 contains 11 residues.

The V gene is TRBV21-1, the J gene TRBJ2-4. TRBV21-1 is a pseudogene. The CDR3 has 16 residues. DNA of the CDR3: TGTGCCAGCAGCAAAGGGACCGATATAGCCAAAAACATTCAGTACTTC. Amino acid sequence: CASSKGTDIAKNIQYF.

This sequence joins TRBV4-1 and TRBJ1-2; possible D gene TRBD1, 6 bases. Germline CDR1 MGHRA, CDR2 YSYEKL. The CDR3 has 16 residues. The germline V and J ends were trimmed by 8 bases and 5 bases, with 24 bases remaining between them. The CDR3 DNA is TGCGCCAGCGTCCGGACAGCTCGGGACTCTGTGTATGGCTACACCTTC. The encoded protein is CASVRTARDSVYGYTF.

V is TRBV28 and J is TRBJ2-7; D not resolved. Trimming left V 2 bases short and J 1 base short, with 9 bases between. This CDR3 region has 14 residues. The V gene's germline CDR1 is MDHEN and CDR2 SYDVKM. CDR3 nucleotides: TGTGCCAGCAGTTTAAGCGTAGGATCCTACGAGCAGTACTTC. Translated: CASSLSVGSYEQYF.

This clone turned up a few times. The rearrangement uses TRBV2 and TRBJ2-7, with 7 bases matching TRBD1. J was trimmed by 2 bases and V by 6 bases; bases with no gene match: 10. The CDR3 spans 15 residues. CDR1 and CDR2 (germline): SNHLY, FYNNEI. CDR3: CASRQGSGKTYEQYF. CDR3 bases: TGTGCCAGCAGACAGGGGTCAGGTAAAACCTACGAGCAGTACTTC.

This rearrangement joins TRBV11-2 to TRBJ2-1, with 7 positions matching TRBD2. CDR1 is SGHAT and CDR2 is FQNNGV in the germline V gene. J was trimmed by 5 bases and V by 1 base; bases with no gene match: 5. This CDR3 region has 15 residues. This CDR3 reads CASSLGSGFDNEQFF. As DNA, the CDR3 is TGTGCCAGCAGCTTAGGTAGCGGGTTCGACAATGAGCAGTTCTTC.

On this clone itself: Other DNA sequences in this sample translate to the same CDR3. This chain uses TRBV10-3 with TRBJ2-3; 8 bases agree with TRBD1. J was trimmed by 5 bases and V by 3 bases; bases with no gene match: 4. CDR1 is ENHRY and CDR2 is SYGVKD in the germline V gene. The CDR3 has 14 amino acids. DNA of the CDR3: TGTGCCATCAGTGATGGACAGGGAAGAGATACGCAGTATTTT. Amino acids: CAISDGQGRDTQYF.

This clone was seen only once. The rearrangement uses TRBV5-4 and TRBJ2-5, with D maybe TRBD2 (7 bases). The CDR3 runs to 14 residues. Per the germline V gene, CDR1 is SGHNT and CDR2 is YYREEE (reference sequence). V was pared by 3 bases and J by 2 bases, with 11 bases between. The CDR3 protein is CASSSEGGQETQYF. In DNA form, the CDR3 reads TGTGCCAGCAGCTCGGAGGGGGGGCAAGAGACCCAGTACTTC.

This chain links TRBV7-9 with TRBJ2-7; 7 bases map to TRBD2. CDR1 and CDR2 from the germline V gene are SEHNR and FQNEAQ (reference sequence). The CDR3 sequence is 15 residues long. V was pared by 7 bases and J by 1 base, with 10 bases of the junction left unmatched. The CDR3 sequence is CASNNGGGLSYEQYF. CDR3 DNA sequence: TGTGCCAGCAATAACGGCGGGGGATTATCCTACGAGCAGTACTTC.